The T cell receptor beta chain under discussion was sequenced for a study of blood T cell repertoires in COVID-19. TCRdb's table, derived via immunoSEQ multiplex PCR, lists solely in-frame clones and lacks some. The sample contains 300,000 to 450,000 clones, over 85% of which appear only once. What was sequenced was peripheral blood. The TCR was taken from a woman aged 55-70 years with COVID-19, enrolled during active disease.

CDR3 region: CASNNSPSGNTIYF. For the CDR3, the DNA is TGTGCCAGCAATAATTCCCCTTCTGGAAACACCATATATTTT. V gene TRBV28 combines with J gene TRBJ1-3; no firm D call. The V and J ends lost 7 bases and 1 base respectively, with 11 bases between them. The CDR3 runs to 14 residues. Germline-derived CDR1 and CDR2 are MDHEN and SYDVKM. The complete variable domain, with remaining parts taken from reference TRBV28 and TRBJ1-3, reads DVKVTQSSRYLVKRTGEKVFLECVQDMDHENMFWYRQDPGLGLRLIYFSYDVKMKEKGDIPEGYSVSREKKERFSLILESASTNQTSMYLCASNNSPSGNTIYFGEGSWLTVV.